This record looks at one T cell receptor beta chain sequence and its context. Its recognized antigen is unknown. No much larger clone is present one base from it, and per-base qualities are unavailable. To be included, a participant needed at least one PBMC sample from before ART initiation plus at least two post-ART samples. Treatment was received in the United States of America by all participants with HIV. Before DNA extraction, cryopreserved samples containing about 0.9-11 million PBMC were thawed and washed. At the time of the earliest PBMC sample, participants with HIV were aged between about 20 and 60 years. Each participant contributed PBMC samples from 1-4 timepoints before ART initiation and 2-8 timepoints after ART initiation, with a median of 7 samples. For every participant, serial HIV viral load, CD4+ T-cell count, ART history and demographic data were obtained. Genomic DNA was extracted from unsorted PBMC with a Qiagen kit on a QIAcube, with processing performed in batches of 12 samples.

The data were taken from a study of long-term antiretroviral therapy in people with HIV (dated by TCRdb to 2021 to 2024). Regarding the research as a whole: The earliest samples were collected approximately a decade before the 2015 WHO recommendation for immediate ART, a period when ART was typically delayed until CD4 counts fell. This retrospective serial study examined whether starting ART and sustained HIV suppression were associated with changes in the composition and diversity of the TRB repertoire in peripheral blood. A total of roughly 200 cryopreserved PBMC samples came from approximately 30 adults with confirmed HIV infection and were collected serially over a mean of roughly six years (range 1-12). Of the 30 or so participants with HIV, fewer than twelve were female. Test extractions of a monoclonal T-cell line alongside approximately 34 polyclonal samples showed no cross-contamination during QIAcube processing. Results and caveats for the whole study, not just this receptor: Inferences about post-ART repertoire changes were limited because no data were available on ART adherence, viral resistance or therapy changes. Because pre-ART samples had limited cell numbers, profiling was done on unsorted PBMC rather than on sorted CD4+ and CD8+ T cells. Compared with controls, HIV repertoires had narrower CDR3 length ranges, and the network structure pointed to an antigen-experienced repertoire that shifted only slightly toward naive after ART. The samples were dated from about 2004 to 2018, and the ART regimens that were used may be less effective than current ART regimens. Owing to limited PBMC availability, only the TCR beta chain was sequenced, without alpha chain pairing. ART initiation was associated with a significant increase in TRB diversity, but diversity stayed significantly below transplant donor controls even after long-term ART. Expanded TRB clones identified before ART initiation dominated the repertoire at all time points, although this dominance fluctuated and declined in many PLHIV after ART.

In the germline V gene (reference sequence), CDR1 corresponds to MNHNY and CDR2 to SVGAGI. From the cysteine up to the phenylalanine, the CDR3 has a length of 14 residues. CDR3 DNA is the only sequence kept; it has 42 bases, read in frame from the first base. The V and J ends are trimmed by 6 bases and 8 bases, leaving 19 bases between them. The immunoSEQ hsTCRB v3.0 assay was used at survey level resolution for TRB variable region sequencing. The targeted TRB sequencing depth was about 40,000-55,000 T-cell genomes per sample. TRB libraries were pooled and sequenced on an Illumina MiSeq using a v3 150-cycle kit. From the authors' description of their analysis: Repertoire analysis was performed in R inside a reproducible Nextflow workflow that covered QC, data transformation and analysis. LymphoSeq2, an R package for exploring AIRR-Seq data, was used to implement custom analyses. Several samples that yielded fewer than 5000 total TRB sequences were excluded, so that fewer than 200 HIV repertoires were analyzed. Of the 188 retained HIV repertoires, over 55 were collected before and approximately 130 after ART initiation. Repertoires were downsampled to 5000 TRB nucleotide sequences, with summary statistics averaged over 100 downsampling iterations. TRB sequences were retained for analysis only if CDR3 regions of at least seven amino acids were present. A Shannon entropy-derived clonality score and the Gini coefficient were used to measure diversity. Repertoire networks linked the top 5000 CDR3 amino acid sequences whenever two sequences differed by an edit distance of one. Antigen specificity groups and MHC restriction were predicted for TRB CDR3 amino acid sequences with GLIPH2. To flag known associations with CMV, EBV, HIV or tissue antigens, CDR3 amino acid sequences were compared against VDJdb and McPAS-TCR. Pre-ART, post-ART and control groups were compared with Wilcoxon signed-rank tests and Holm-Bonferroni correction. TCRdb stores this immuneACCESS table with in-frame sequences only. Part of the clones is absent; in the studies checked, under half of the shortfall reflects unresolved V genes, and no reason is known for the rest. Clone size and the V and J calls come from that table; the DNA yielded D and trimming. A total of 20,000 to 30,000 clones appear in this sample, roughly 87% of them only once. In total, the top ten clones hold about a quarter of the sample.

Recombination connected TRBV6-6 to TRBJ1-2; 5 matching bases give a weak D call of TRBD1. The sequence was collected from a man aged 50 or older with HIV. Sequencing was performed on unsorted PBMCs, taken 0.4 years after starting antiretroviral therapy. The base sequence is TGTGCCAGCAGCCCCACGCGAGACAGAAAAGGCTACACCTTC. Translated, this is CASSPTRDRKGYTF.